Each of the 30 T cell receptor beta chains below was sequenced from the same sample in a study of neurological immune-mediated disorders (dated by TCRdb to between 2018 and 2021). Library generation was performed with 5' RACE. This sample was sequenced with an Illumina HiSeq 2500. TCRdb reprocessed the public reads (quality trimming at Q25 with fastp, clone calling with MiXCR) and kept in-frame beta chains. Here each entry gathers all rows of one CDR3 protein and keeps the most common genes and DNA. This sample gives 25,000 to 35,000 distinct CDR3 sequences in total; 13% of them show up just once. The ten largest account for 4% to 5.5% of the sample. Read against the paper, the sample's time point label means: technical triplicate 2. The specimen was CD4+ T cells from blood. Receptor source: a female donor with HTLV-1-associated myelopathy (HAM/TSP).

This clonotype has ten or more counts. The DNA for the CDR3 is TGTGCCAGCAGTTTCAAAGATACGCAGTATTTT. Its protein is CASSFKDTQYF. V is TRBV12-3 or TRBV12-4 and J is TRBJ2-3, with D uncertain. The CDR3 runs to 11 residues. Between the trimmed V and J ends, which lost 3 bases and 5 bases, there was a span of 3 bases.

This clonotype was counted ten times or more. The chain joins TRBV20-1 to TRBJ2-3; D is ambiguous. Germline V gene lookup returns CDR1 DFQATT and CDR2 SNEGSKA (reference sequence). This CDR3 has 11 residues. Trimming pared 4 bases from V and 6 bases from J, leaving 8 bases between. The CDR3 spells CSATPPDTQYF. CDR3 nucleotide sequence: TGCAGTGCTACCCCCCCGGATACGCAGTATTTT.

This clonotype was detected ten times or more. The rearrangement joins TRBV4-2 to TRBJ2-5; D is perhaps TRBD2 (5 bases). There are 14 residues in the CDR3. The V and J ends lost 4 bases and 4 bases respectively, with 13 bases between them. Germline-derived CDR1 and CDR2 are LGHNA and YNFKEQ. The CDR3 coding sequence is TGTGCCAGCAGCCGCAGCGGTGGAGGAGAGACCCAGTACTTC. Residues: CASSRSGGGETQYF.

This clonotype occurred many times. DNA for the CDR3: TGTGCCAGCAGCGCAACAGGGAACACTGAAGCTTTCTTT. Translating gives CASSATGNTEAFF. The chain recombines TRBV7-3 with TRBJ1-1; a possible D gene is TRBD1 (5 bases). The CDR3 spans 13 residues. The V gene's germline CDR1 is SGHTA and CDR2 FQGTGA. V gave up 5 bases and J gave up 1 base, with 8 bases separating them.

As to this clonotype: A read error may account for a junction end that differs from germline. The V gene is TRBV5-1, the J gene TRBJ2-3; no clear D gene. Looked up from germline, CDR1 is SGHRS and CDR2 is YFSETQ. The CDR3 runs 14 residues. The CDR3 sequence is CASSLFHPTDTQYF. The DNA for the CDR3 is TGCGCCAGTAGCTTGTTTCACCCCACAGATACGCAGTATTTT.

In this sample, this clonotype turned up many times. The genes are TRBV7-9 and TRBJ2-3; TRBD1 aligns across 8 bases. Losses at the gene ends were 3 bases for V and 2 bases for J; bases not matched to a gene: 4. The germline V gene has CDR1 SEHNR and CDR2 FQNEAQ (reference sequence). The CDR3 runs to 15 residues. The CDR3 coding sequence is TGTGCCAGCAGCTTGACGACAGGGGACACAGATACGCAGTATTTT. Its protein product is CASSLTTGDTDTQYF. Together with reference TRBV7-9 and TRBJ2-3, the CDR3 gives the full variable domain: DTGVSQNPRHKITKRGQNVTFRCDPISEHNRLYWYRQTLGQGPEFLTYFQNEAQLEKSRLLSDRFSAERPKGSFSTLEIQRTEQGDSAMYLCASSLTTGDTDTQYFGPGTRLTVL.

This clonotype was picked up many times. In DNA form, the CDR3 reads TGCAGTGCTAGAGATCGCGGCCAGGGGGCAGGAGAGCAGTTCTTC. This codes for CSARDRGQGAGEQFF. This chain uses TRBV20-1 with TRBJ2-1, with 8 bases matching TRBD1. This CDR3 is built from 15 residues. V gave up 0 bases and J gave up 10 bases; unmatched junction bases: 11. CDR1 and CDR2 from the germline V gene are DFQATT and SNEGSKA (reference sequence).

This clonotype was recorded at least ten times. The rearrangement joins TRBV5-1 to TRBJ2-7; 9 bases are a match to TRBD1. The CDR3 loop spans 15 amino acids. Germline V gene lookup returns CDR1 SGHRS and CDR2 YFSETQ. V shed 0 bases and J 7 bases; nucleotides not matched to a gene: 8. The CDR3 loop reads CASSLAGQGPREQYF. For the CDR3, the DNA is TGCGCCAGCAGCTTGGCGGGACAGGGACCTAGAGAGCAGTACTTC.

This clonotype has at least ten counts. CDR3 residues: CSASRDGTYEQYF. CDR3 bases: TGCAGTGCTAGTCGGGACGGTACCTACGAGCAGTACTTC. The rearrangement joins TRBV20-1 to TRBJ2-7, with D tentatively TRBD1 or TRBD2 (5 bases each). Trimming stripped 3 bases from V and 2 bases from J, with 11 bases between. Germline V gene sequence: CDR1 DFQATT, CDR2 SNEGSKA (reference sequence). The CDR3 covers 13 residues.

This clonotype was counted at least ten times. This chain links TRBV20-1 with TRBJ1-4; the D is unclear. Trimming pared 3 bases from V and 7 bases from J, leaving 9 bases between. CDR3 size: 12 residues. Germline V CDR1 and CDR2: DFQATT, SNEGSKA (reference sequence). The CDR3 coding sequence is TGCAGTGCTAGCAAGCCCCCTGAAAAACTGTTTTTT. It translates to CSASKPPEKLFF.

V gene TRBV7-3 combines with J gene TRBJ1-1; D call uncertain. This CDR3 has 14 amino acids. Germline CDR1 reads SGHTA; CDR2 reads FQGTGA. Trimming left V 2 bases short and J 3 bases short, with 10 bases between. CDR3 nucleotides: TGTGCCAGCAGCTTATCGGCGGGGTACACTGAAGCTTTCTTT. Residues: CASSLSAGYTEAFF.

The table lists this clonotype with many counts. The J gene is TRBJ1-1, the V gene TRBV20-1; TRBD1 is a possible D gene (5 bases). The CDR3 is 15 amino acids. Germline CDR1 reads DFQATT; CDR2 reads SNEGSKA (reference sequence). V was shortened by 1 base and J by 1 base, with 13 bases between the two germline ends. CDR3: CSARGGADKNTEAFF. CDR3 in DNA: TGCAGTGCTAGAGGGGGAGCGGACAAGAACACTGAAGCTTTCTTT.

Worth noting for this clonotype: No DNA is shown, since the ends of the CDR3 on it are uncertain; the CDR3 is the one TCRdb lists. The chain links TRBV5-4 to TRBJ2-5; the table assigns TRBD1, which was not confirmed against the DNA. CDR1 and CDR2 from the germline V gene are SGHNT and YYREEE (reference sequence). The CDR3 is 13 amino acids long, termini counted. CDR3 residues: CASSFGPGETQYF.

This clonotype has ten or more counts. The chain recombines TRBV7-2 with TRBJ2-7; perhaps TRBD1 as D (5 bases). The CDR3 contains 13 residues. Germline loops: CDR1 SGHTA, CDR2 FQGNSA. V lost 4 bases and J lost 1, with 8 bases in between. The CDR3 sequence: CASSSGISYEQYF. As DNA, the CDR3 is TGTGCCAGCAGCTCAGGGATATCCTACGAGCAGTACTTC. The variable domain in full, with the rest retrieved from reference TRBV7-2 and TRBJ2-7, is GAGVSQSPSNKVTEKGKDVELRCDPISGHTALYWYRQSLGQGLEFLIYFQGNSAPDKSGLPSDRFSAERTGGSVSTLTIQRTQQEDSAVYLCASSSGISYEQYFGPGTRLTVT.

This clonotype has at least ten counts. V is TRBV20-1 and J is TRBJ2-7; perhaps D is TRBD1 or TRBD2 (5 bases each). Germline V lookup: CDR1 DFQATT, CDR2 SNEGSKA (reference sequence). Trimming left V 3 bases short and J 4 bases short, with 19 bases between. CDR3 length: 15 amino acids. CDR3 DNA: TGCAGTGCTAGGCTGCCGGGACGGCTTCTATACGAGCAGTACTTC. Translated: CSARLPGRLLYEQYF.

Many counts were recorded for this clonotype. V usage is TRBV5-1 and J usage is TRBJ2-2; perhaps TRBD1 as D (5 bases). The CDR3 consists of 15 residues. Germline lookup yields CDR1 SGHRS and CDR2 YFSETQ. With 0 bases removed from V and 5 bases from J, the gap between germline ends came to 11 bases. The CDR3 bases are TGCGCCAGCAGCTTGGGACAGCATGGTACCGGGGAGCTGTTTTTT. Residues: CASSLGQHGTGELFF.

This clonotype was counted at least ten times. CDR3 DNA: TGTGCCACCACTGACACCGGGACAGCTGGATACGAGCAGTACTTC. Translating it yields CATTDTGTAGYEQYF. This chain links TRBV28 with TRBJ2-7, with 7 bases lining up with TRBD1. The ends lost 10 bases at V and 4 bases at J; junction bases unmatched: 16. Per the germline V gene, CDR1 is MDHEN and CDR2 is SYDVKM. This CDR3 is built from 15 residues.

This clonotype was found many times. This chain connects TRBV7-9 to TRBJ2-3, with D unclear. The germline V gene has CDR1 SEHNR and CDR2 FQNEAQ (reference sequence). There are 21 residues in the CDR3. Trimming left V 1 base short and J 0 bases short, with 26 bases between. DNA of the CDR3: TGTGCCAGCAGCTTAGGACGGACCCATTTACGGGTTCTAACGAGCACAGATACGCAGTATTTT. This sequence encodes CASSLGRTHLRVLTSTDTQYF.

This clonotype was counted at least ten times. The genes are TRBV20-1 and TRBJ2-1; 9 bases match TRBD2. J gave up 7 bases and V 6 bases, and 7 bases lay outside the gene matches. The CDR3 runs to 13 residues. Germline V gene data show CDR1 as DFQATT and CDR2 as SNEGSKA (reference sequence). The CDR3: CSAPGLALNEQFF. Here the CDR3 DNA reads TGCAGTGCGCCGGGACTAGCTTTAAATGAGCAGTTCTTC.

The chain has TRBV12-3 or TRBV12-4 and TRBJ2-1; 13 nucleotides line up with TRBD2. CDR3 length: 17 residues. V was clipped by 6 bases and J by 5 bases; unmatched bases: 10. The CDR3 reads CASSTGQGTSGNNEQFF. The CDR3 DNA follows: TGTGCCAGCAGCACGGGACAGGGGACTAGCGGGAACAATGAGCAGTTCTTC.

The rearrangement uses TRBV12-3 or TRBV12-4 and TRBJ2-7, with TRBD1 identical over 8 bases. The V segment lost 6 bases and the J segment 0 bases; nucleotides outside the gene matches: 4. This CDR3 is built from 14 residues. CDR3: CASSLGQVSYEQYF. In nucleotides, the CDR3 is TGTGCCAGCAGCCTGGGACAGGTCTCCTACGAGCAGTACTTC.

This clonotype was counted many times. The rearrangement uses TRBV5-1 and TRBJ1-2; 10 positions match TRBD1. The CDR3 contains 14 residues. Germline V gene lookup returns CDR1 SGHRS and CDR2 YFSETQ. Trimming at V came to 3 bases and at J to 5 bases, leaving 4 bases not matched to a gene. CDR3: CASSSGTGDYGYTF. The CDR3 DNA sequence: TGCGCCAGCAGCTCCGGGACAGGGGATTATGGCTACACCTTC. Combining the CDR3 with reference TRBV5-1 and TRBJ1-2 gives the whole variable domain KAGVTQTPRYLIKTRGQQVTLSCSPISGHRSVSWYQQTPGQGLQFLFEYFSETQRNKGNFPGRFSGRQFSNSRSEMNVSTLELGDSALYLCASSSGTGDYGYTFGSGTRLTVV.

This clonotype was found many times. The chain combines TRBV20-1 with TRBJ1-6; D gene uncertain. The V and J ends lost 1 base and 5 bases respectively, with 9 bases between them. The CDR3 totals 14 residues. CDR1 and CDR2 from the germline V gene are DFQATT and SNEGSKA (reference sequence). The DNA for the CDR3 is TGCAGTGCTAGAGTTTGGCAGGATAATTCACCCCTCCACTTT. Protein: CSARVWQDNSPLHF.

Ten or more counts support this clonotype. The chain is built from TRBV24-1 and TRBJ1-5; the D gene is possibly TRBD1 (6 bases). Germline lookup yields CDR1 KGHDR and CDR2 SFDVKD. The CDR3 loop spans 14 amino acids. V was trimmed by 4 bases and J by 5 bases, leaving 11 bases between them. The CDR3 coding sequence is TGTGCCACCAGTGAGGACAGAGTGGATCAGCCCCAGCATTTT. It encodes CATSEDRVDQPQHF.

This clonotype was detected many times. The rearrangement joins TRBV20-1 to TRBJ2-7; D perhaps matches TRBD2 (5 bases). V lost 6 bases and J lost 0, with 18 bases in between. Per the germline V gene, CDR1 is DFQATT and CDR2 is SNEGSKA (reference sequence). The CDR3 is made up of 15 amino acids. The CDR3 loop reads CSARKRTGISYEQYF. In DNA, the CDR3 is TGCAGTGCGCGGAAGCGGACGGGTATCTCCTACGAGCAGTACTTC.

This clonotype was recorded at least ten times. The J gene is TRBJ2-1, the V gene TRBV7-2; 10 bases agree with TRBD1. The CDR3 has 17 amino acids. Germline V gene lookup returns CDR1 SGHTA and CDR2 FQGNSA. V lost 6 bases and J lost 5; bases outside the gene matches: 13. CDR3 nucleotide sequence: TGTGCCAGCAGTAGCGACAGGGGGCGGAGCGCAAACAATGAGCAGTTCTTC. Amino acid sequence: CASSSDRGRSANNEQFF. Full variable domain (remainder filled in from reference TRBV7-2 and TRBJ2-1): GAGVSQSPSNKVTEKGKDVELRCDPISGHTALYWYRQSLGQGLEFLIYFQGNSAPDKSGLPSDRFSAERTGGSVSTLTIQRTQQEDSAVYLCASSSDRGRSANNEQFFGPGTRLTVL.

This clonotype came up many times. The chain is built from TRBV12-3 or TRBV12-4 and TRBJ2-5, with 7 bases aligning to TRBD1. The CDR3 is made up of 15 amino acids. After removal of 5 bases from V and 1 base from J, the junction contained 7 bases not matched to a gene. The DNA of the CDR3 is TGTGCCAGCAGTCCCAAGGGACAGTTCCAAGAGACCCAGTACTTC. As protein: CASSPKGQFQETQYF.

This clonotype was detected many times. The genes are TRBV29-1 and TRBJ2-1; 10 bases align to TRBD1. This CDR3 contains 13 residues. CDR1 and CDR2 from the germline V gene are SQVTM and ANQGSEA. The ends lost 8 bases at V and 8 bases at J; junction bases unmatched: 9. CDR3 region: CSYIRDRGYEQFF. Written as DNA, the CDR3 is TGCAGCTATATCCGGGACAGGGGATATGAGCAGTTCTTC.

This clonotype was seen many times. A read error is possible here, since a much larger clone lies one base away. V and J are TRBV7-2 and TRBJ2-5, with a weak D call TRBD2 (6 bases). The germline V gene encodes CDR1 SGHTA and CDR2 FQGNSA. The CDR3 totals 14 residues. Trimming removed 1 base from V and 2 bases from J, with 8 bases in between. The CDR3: CASSLVGTQETQYF. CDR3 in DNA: TGTGCCAGCAGCTTAGTCGGGACTCAAGAGACCCAGTACTTC.

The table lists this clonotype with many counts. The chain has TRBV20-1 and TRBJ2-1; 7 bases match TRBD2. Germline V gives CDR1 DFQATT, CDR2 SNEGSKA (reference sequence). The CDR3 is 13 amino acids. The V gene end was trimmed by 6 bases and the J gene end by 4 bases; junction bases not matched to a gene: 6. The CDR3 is CSAPKGGYNEQFF. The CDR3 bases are TGCAGTGCCCCGAAGGGAGGGTACAATGAGCAGTTCTTC.